Detailed here is one TCR beta chain. Its specificity is not known. This sample is drawn from a study of T cell clusters in autoimmune cytopenias. Study-wide results and limits: TRB repertoire shifts in secondary cytopenia and chronic lymphocytic leukemia mostly reflected lymphoma, not autoimmunity.

Approximately 36,000 genome equivalents of blood DNA were amplified for TRB. The CDR3 sequence is 16 residues long. Multiplex touch-down PCR amplified TRB using TRB-A and TRB-B pools in one tube. Using the multiplex PCR reads, TCRdb records one entry per CDR3 protein without DNA. The sample data list over 6,000 distinct CDR3 sequences. These data were also reused for a study on T cell repertoires in aging, cancer and after chemotherapy. That study adds: Clear clonal overlap appeared across healthy donor samples taken over several months to years.

This chain connects TRBV12-3 or TRBV12-4 to TRBJ1-2; TCRdb's D gene call, TRBD1, goes unchecked for lack of DNA. The sequenced material came from peripheral blood. The source is a human donor in good health. The CDR3 loop reads CASSYSGQGAGYGYTF.